This entry concerns a single T cell receptor beta chain. Data came from immunoSEQ multiplex PCR; TCRdb stores just in-frame clones and leaves some out. The sample has more than 13,000 clones, around 74% seen once; the top ten hold over 2%. Time point here: after neoadjuvant nivolumab, at surgical resection. Germline-derived CDR1 and CDR2 are SGHAT and FQNNGV. V was pared by 1 base and J by 3 bases, with 15 bases between. CDR3 length: 16 amino acids. The sample belongs to a study of neoadjuvant anti-PD-1 for oral cavity cancer. Sequencing used PBMCs, obtained after nivolumab (anti-PD-1) treatment. This chain uses TRBV11-2 with TRBJ1-1, with D possibly matching TRBD1 (6 bases). The receptor comes from a person aged 40 to 85 with oral cavity squamous cell carcinoma. The DNA for the CDR3 is TGTGCCAGCAGCTTAGGGAGGGGGACTCTGGACACTGAAGCTTTCTTT. Amino acid sequence: CASSLGRGTLDTEAFF.